This is a list of T cell receptor beta chains from one sample in a study of T cell responses to AZD1222 COVID-19 vaccine. Repertoires were generated with immunoSEQ multiplex PCR, while TCRdb's copy carries only in-frame clones and drops some. The sample carries more than 95,000 clones, 70% to 90% recorded once. Sample: peripheral blood, taken on day 0 of AZD1222 vaccination. The origin of the receptors is an adult in good health. Each CDR3 is given with its conserved first and last residue. D genes are given only for firm matches. Where a row states a size, it is once, few, many or the class of an expanded clone; other rows omit it.

CDR3: CASSRLAGLLDGEQFF; size: NA; D: TRBD2; J: TRBJ2-1; V: TRBV6-2/TRBV6-3
CDR3: CASSDGGTPVEQFF; size: NA; D: NA; J: TRBJ2-1; V: TRBV6-1
CDR3: CASSLSLARREAFF; size: NA; D: NA; J: TRBJ1-1; V: TRBV27
CDR3: CASSPTGVGEKLFF; size: once; D: TRBD1; J: TRBJ1-4; V: TRBV3-1/TRBV3-2
CDR3: CSVGTSGANTGELFF; size: once; D: TRBD2; J: TRBJ2-2; V: TRBV29-1
CDR3: CASSLDSGTGGLNGYTF; size: NA; D: TRBD1; J: TRBJ1-2; V: TRBV9
CDR3: CASSPEGQGAFNYGYTF; size: NA; D: TRBD1; J: TRBJ1-2; V: TRBV4-1
CDR3: CASSQRWTSGYEQYF; size: NA; D: TRBD2; J: TRBJ2-7; V: TRBV3-1/TRBV3-2
CDR3: CAISATGRNSPLHF; size: NA; D: TRBD1; J: TRBJ1-6; V: TRBV10-3
CDR3: CASSLDSAGNTIYF; size: NA; D: NA; J: TRBJ1-3; V: TRBV5-1
CDR3: CASSSPSSGTGALYEQYF; size: NA; D: TRBD1; J: TRBJ2-7; V: TRBV11-2
CDR3: CASSHFTSDYEQYF; size: NA; D: TRBD2; J: TRBJ2-7; V: TRBV4-3
CDR3: CASSYPRDGPGGYTF; size: NA; D: NA; J: TRBJ1-2; V: TRBV6-2/TRBV6-3
CDR3: CASSLEIRSPLHF; size: once; D: NA; J: TRBJ1-6; V: TRBV11-3
CDR3: CASSLGLAEQYF; size: few; D: TRBD2; J: TRBJ2-7; V: TRBV13
CDR3: CATSSHPDSSYEQYF; size: NA; D: NA; J: TRBJ2-7; V: TRBV15
CDR3: CASSLYERETQYF; size: NA; D: NA; J: TRBJ2-5; V: TRBV2
CDR3: CASSPNYSYEQYF; size: NA; D: NA; J: TRBJ2-7; V: TRBV27
CDR3: CASSFNWNTEAFF; size: NA; D: NA; J: TRBJ1-1; V: TRBV11-2
CDR3: CASSPFTVAGQTSYEQYF; size: NA; D: NA; J: TRBJ2-7; V: TRBV18
CDR3: CASSQSPAMYEQYF; size: NA; D: NA; J: TRBJ2-7; V: TRBV23-1
CDR3: CASSQYQVGGLRYNEQFF; size: NA; D: NA; J: TRBJ2-1; V: TRBV23-1
CDR3: CASHQWAEAFF; size: NA; D: NA; J: TRBJ1-1; V: TRBV28
CDR3: CAPFLTGGEKLFF; size: NA; D: NA; J: TRBJ1-4; V: TRBV24-1
CDR3: CATSRGLAGGYEQYF; size: NA; D: TRBD2; J: TRBJ2-7; V: TRBV15
CDR3: CASSLNPPPYEQYF; size: NA; D: NA; J: TRBJ2-7; V: TRBV7-2
CDR3: CAISVDDNEQFF; size: NA; D: NA; J: TRBJ2-1; V: TRBV10-3
CDR3: CASRQANNSPLHF; size: few; D: NA; J: TRBJ1-6; V: TRBV25-1
CDR3: CASSRTYNEQFF; size: NA; D: NA; J: TRBJ2-1; V: TRBV6-5
CDR3: CASSPDSYNEKLFF; size: NA; D: NA; J: TRBJ1-4; V: TRBV5-1
CDR3: CASTAQWTSGKLFF; size: NA; D: NA; J: TRBJ1-4; V: TRBV19
CDR3: CASSQDWLGSGREQFF; size: NA; D: TRBD2; J: TRBJ2-1; V: TRBV4-1
CDR3: CASSDRNTIYF; size: NA; D: NA; J: TRBJ1-3; V: TRBV9
CDR3: CASSLAWTGGTQSSYNEQFF; size: NA; D: TRBD1; J: TRBJ2-1; V: TRBV11-3
CDR3: CASSVGNSGNTIYF; size: NA; D: NA; J: TRBJ1-3; V: TRBV19
CDR3: CASSPGFEQYF; size: NA; D: NA; J: TRBJ2-7; V: TRBV5-8
CDR3: CASSIKLGGGPGANVLTF; size: NA; D: TRBD2; J: TRBJ2-6; V: TRBV19
CDR3: CASSLWAGEKLFF; size: NA; D: NA; J: TRBJ1-4; V: TRBV5-8
CDR3: CASSGTGYEQYF; size: NA; D: TRBD1; J: TRBJ2-7; V: TRBV19
CDR3: CASSIGLALAKNIQYF; size: NA; D: TRBD2; J: TRBJ2-4; V: TRBV19
CDR3: CASSLGTSGRSTGELFF; size: once; D: TRBD2; J: TRBJ2-2; V: TRBV19
CDR3: CASSLGGGETNEKLFF; size: once; D: NA; J: TRBJ1-4; V: TRBV9
CDR3: CASSPGGYYEQYF; size: NA; D: NA; J: TRBJ2-7; V: TRBV27
CDR3: CASSGAINSPLHF; size: NA; D: NA; J: TRBJ1-6; V: TRBV9
CDR3: CASSLLASTDTQYF; size: NA; D: NA; J: TRBJ2-3; V: TRBV27
CDR3: CSASGTDEQFF; size: NA; D: NA; J: TRBJ2-1; V: TRBV20-1
CDR3: CASSESGESDTQYF; size: few; D: TRBD2; J: TRBJ2-3; V: TRBV6-4
CDR3: CASSLATSYYEQYF; size: NA; D: NA; J: TRBJ2-7; V: TRBV11-2
CDR3: CASSPGQGRSPDTQYF; size: NA; D: NA; J: TRBJ2-3; V: TRBV18
CDR3: CASSQVGQGGGYTF; size: NA; D: TRBD1; J: TRBJ1-2; V: TRBV4-2
CDR3: CASSFRTGVREQYF; size: few; D: TRBD1; J: TRBJ2-7; V: TRBV27
CDR3: CASSPLYRGHYGYTF; size: NA; D: TRBD1; J: TRBJ1-2; V: TRBV4-1
CDR3: CASSEGQWEAFF; size: NA; D: TRBD1; J: TRBJ1-1; V: TRBV2